A selection of T cell receptor beta chains follows, all from one sample in a study of T cell responses to AZD1222 COVID-19 vaccine. Profiling relied on immunoSEQ multiplex PCR, and the TCRdb table lists in-frame clones only, not all of them. The table lists tens of thousands of clones, less than 95% of them singletons, with 6.5% to 9.5% in the top ten. Material: peripheral blood, obtained 28 days after the second AZD1222 dose. The receptors here all came from an adult who received the AZD1222 COVID-19 vaccine. The CDR3 runs from the conserved cysteine through the conserved F or W. Fields, in order: clone size, V gene, CDR3 protein. For some rows the clone size is stated as once, few or many, or as a class when expanded; others skip it.

size: .
V: TRBV30
CDR3: CAWSAQTGGYTF

size: .
V: TRBV29-1
CDR3: CSVDGTGLGEQYF

size: once
V: TRBV19
CDR3: CASSRQGGADTQYF

size: .
V: TRBV19
CDR3: CASSIPRESGNLNTEAFF

size: once
V: TRBV20-1
CDR3: CSTRVFDEQYF

size: once
V: TRBV3-1/TRBV3-2
CDR3: CASSRAGGGGNTEAFF

size: .
V: TRBV4-2
CDR3: CASSQGVSGLAGGGPYNEQFF

size: .
V: TRBV6-5
CDR3: CASRETGGGQPQHF

size: .
V: TRBV4-3
CDR3: CASSQEGLAARNEQFF

size: .
V: TRBV6-2/TRBV6-3
CDR3: CASSPTGGGNQPQHF

size: .
V: TRBV19
CDR3: CASSRDRAYEQYF

size: .
V: TRBV5-4
CDR3: CASSPGGTEAFF

size: .
V: TRBV12-3/TRBV12-4
CDR3: CASSLMGNTIYF

size: .
V: TRBV7-2
CDR3: CASSQGTSGRSEQYF

size: .
V: TRBV19
CDR3: CASSRQLGGREQYF

size: .
V: TRBV5-4
CDR3: CASSLGLAGARDTQYF

size: .
V: TRBV27
CDR3: CASSLSGTNYGYTF

size: .
V: TRBV7-6
CDR3: CASSLAVQGPTGNQPQHF

size: once
V: TRBV14
CDR3: CASSPLRGYEQYF

size: .
V: TRBV4-1
CDR3: CASRKAGGLTKNIQYF

size: .
V: TRBV30
CDR3: CAWSGGQDNQPQHF

size: .
V: TRBV30
CDR3: CAWSEGGTETQYF

size: .
V: TRBV27
CDR3: CASRFRGNSPLHF

size: .
V: TRBV7-2
CDR3: CASSSSGGQASNYGYTF

size: once
V: TRBV5-8
CDR3: CASSATGQGNNEQFF

size: .
V: TRBV7-9
CDR3: CASSLAGGNTIYF

size: .
V: TRBV29-1
CDR3: CSATDRLKQETQYF

size: .
V: TRBV28
CDR3: CASSLQGWGEKLFF

size: .
V: TRBV5-4
CDR3: CASSLDRGSSGNTIYF

size: .
V: TRBV6-2/TRBV6-3
CDR3: CASSLIPLLAGGNEQFF

size: .
V: TRBV7-9
CDR3: CASSSTTNSGNTIYF

size: few
V: TRBV9
CDR3: CASSVGGSDTYEQYF

size: .
V: TRBV7-2
CDR3: CASSLQSGSYNEQFF

size: .
V: TRBV28
CDR3: CASSDRVQPQHF

size: .
V: TRBV5-1
CDR3: CASRWEGSGGYTF

size: once
V: TRBV27
CDR3: CASNRLARSYEQYF

size: .
V: TRBV19
CDR3: CAVVRQGGNEQFF

size: .
V: TRBV5-4
CDR3: CASSPKGGHYGYTF

size: .
V: TRBV11-2
CDR3: CASSLDPGGGNTIYF

size: .
V: TRBV19
CDR3: CASSTVWDNQPQHF